Each of the 22 T cell receptor beta chains below was sequenced from the same sample in a study of blood T cell repertoires in COVID-19. Clones were sequenced by immunoSEQ multiplex PCR, and TCRdb holds only the in-frame ones, with some missing. The sample yields 150,000 or so clones, 75% to 85% seen once. Source material: peripheral blood. These receptors originate from a woman between 50 and 59 years old with acute or convalescent COVID-19.

The rearrangement joins TRBV5-1 to TRBJ2-7; D not certain. The CDR3 runs 13 residues. Germline assignment: CDR1 SGHRS and CDR2 YFSETQ. The V gene lost 2 bases and the J gene lost 2 bases, with 8 bases spanning the gap. CDR3 in amino acids: CASSFGLTYEQYF. The DNA of the CDR3 is TGCGCCAGCAGCTTTGGCCTGACCTACGAGCAGTACTTC.

This clone was picked up one time. The V and J genes are TRBV7-2 and TRBJ2-2; D perhaps matches TRBD2 (5 bases). V was shortened by 4 bases and J by 5 bases, with 11 bases between the two germline ends. Germline CDR1 reads SGHTA; CDR2 reads FQGNSA. The CDR3 totals 14 residues. The chain's CDR3 is CASSSGSRTGELFF. CDR3 coding DNA: TGTGCCAGCAGCTCGGGATCCCGGACCGGGGAGCTGTTTTTT.

This clone was observed a handful of times. This chain uses TRBV6-6 with TRBJ1-1; D uncertain. The V and J ends lost 2 bases and 6 bases respectively, with 7 bases between them. Germline CDR1 and CDR2: MNHNY and SVGAGI (reference sequence). The CDR3 covers 12 residues. The chain's CDR3 is CASSYREAEAFF. CDR3 in DNA: TGTGCCAGCAGTTACAGGGAGGCTGAAGCTTTCTTT.

The chain uses TRBV11-2 and TRBJ1-5; D not certain. The length of the CDR3 is 13 residues. Trimming took 2 bases from V and 4 from J, leaving 6 bases between them. In germline, CDR1 is SGHAT, CDR2 FQNNGV. CDR3 in DNA: TGTGCCAGCAGCTTAAACAGAAATCAGCCCCAGCATTTT. Translating it yields CASSLNRNQPQHF.

The rearrangement joins TRBV28 to TRBJ1-2, with D possibly matching TRBD1 (5 bases). Germline assignment: CDR1 MDHEN and CDR2 SYDVKM. Between the trimmed V and J ends, which lost 2 bases and 5 bases, there was a span of 6 bases. The CDR3 spans 12 residues. CDR3 in DNA: TGTGCCAGCAGTTTAGACAGATATGGCTACACCTTC. The encoded protein is CASSLDRYGYTF.

Worth noting for this clone: Other DNA sequences from this sample encode an identical CDR3 as well. This chain links TRBV4-3 with TRBJ2-2, with 7 bases fitting TRBD1. Germline V gene data show CDR1 as LGHNA and CDR2 as YSLEER. With V trimmed by 5 bases and J by 0 bases, 6 bases remained unmatched. The CDR3 sequence is 16 residues long. CDR3 bases: TGCGCCAGCAGCGCCCGGACAGGAGCGAACACCGGGGAGCTGTTTTTT. Its protein product is CASSARTGANTGELFF.

This clone has a single count. V gene TRBV6-4 combines with J gene TRBJ1-6; 7 bases agree with TRBD1. There are 17 residues in the CDR3. Looked up from germline, CDR1 is MRHNA and CDR2 is SNTAGT. The V segment lost 2 bases and the J segment 3 bases; nucleotides outside the gene matches: 7. CDR3 coding DNA: TGTGCCAGCAGTGACCCGACAGGGTTGGGCTATAATTCACCCCTCCACTTT. Amino acids: CASSDPTGLGYNSPLHF.

The chain uses TRBV7-2 and TRBJ2-7, with a tentative D call TRBD2 (5 bases). CDR3 length equals 14 residues. Germline V gives CDR1 SGHTA, CDR2 FQGNSA. Deletions cut 1 base from V and 3 bases from J, with 10 bases between. In DNA form, the CDR3 reads TGTGCCAGCAGCTTAGGTGGACGGGGCTACGAGCAGTACTTC. This translates into CASSLGGRGYEQYF.

J is TRBJ2-7 and V is TRBV19; 8 bases match TRBD1. Germline-derived CDR1 and CDR2 are LNHDA and SQIVND (reference sequence). With V trimmed by 10 bases and J by 0 bases, 8 bases remained unmatched. This CDR3 has 14 residues. The CDR3 loop is CATGDRGHSYEQYF. CDR3 nucleotide sequence: TGTGCCACCGGAGACAGGGGCCACTCCTACGAGCAGTACTTC.

This clone has only one observation. This chain joins TRBV2 and TRBJ1-5; TRBD1 might be the D (5 bases). Germline V gives CDR1 SNHLY, CDR2 FYNNEI. V gave up 1 base and J gave up 3 bases, with 7 bases separating them. The CDR3 covers 14 residues. The CDR3 region is CASSEGTSNQPQHF. DNA of the CDR3: TGTGCCAGCAGTGAAGGGACATCCAATCAGCCCCAGCATTTT.

The chain is built from TRBV7-2 and TRBJ2-7; 9 bases align to TRBD2. Losses at the gene ends were 5 bases for V and 5 bases for J; bases not matched to a gene: 10. This CDR3 has 15 residues. Germline V gives CDR1 SGHTA, CDR2 FQGNSA. This chain's CDR3 is CASSPQLLAGHEQYF. In nucleotides, the CDR3 is TGTGCCAGCAGCCCTCAGTTACTAGCGGGCCACGAGCAGTACTTC.

This sequence joins TRBV3-1 (or the pseudogene TRBV3-2) and TRBJ2-7; D may be TRBD2 (6 bases). The germline V and J ends were trimmed by 2 bases and 4 bases, with 21 bases remaining between them. Germline-derived CDR1 and CDR2 are LGHDT and YNNKEL (reference sequence). This CDR3 has 17 amino acids. CDR3: CASSQSNLGLPGYEQYF. The CDR3 DNA reads TGTGCCAGCAGCCAATCTAACCTGGGACTCCCGGGGTACGAGCAGTACTTC.

This sequence joins TRBV18 and TRBJ2-7; TRBD1 aligns across 7 bases. CDR3 size: 16 residues. With 4 bases clipped from V and 2 bases from J, the junction kept 11 bases outside the gene matches. Looked up from germline, CDR1 is KGHSH and CDR2 is LQKENI. In DNA, the CDR3 is TGTGCCAGCTCACTAATGGAGACAGGGAATACCTACGAGCAGTACTTC. Translation gives CASSLMETGNTYEQYF. Full variable domain (remainder filled in from reference TRBV18 and TRBJ2-7): NAGVMQNPRHLVRRRGQEARLRCSPMKGHSHVYWYRQLPEEGLKFMVYLQKENIIDESGMPKERFSAEFPKEGPSILRIQQVVRGDSAAYFCASSLMETGNTYEQYFGPGTRLTVT.

This clone was seen more than once but under ten times. CDR3 amino acids: CASRDINYGYTF. Written as DNA, the CDR3 is TGTGCCAGCAGAGACATAAACTATGGCTACACCTTC. The rearrangement uses TRBV28 and TRBJ1-2; no reliable D call. Germline V gene lookup returns CDR1 MDHEN and CDR2 SYDVKM. The CDR3 is 12 residues long. V lost 6 bases and J 2 bases, leaving 7 bases between the germline ends.

The chain recombines TRBV5-1 with TRBJ2-7; TRBD1 matches at 8 bases. The CDR3 sequence is 14 residues long. V gave up 1 base and J gave up 5 bases; unmatched junction bases: 5. Germline V gives CDR1 SGHRS, CDR2 YFSETQ. The CDR3 DNA follows: TGCGCCAGCAGCTTGCAGGGGGCGTTGAACGAGCAGTACTTC. Protein sequence: CASSLQGALNEQYF.

The CDR3, as DNA: TGTGCCAGCTTATCGGCAGGGGGCTCCTACGAGCAGTACTTC. It translates to CASLSAGGSYEQYF. The genes are TRBV28 and TRBJ2-7; 7 positions match TRBD1. The CDR3 runs to 14 residues. With 8 bases clipped from V and 0 bases from J, the junction kept 7 bases outside the gene matches. The germline gives CDR1 MDHEN, CDR2 SYDVKM. Variable domain in full (rest from reference TRBV28 and TRBJ2-7): DVKVTQSSRYLVKRTGEKVFLECVQDMDHENMFWYRQDPGLGLRLIYFSYDVKMKEKGDIPEGYSVSREKKERFSLILESASTNQTSMYLCASLSAGGSYEQYFGPGTRLTVT.

The chain uses TRBV28 and TRBJ2-1, with TRBD2 matching 10 bases. V shed 6 bases and J 4 bases; nucleotides not matched to a gene: 9. The CDR3 is 16 residues long. CDR1 is MDHEN, CDR2 SYDVKM, per germline. CDR3 in DNA: TGTGCCAGCAGGCGTCAACTAGCGGGACCTTACAATGAGCAGTTCTTC. This sequence encodes CASRRQLAGPYNEQFF.

The chain links TRBV2 to TRBJ1-1; D remains ambiguous. Trimming took off 3 bases at V and 3 bases at J, with 8 bases between the two ends. This CDR3 is built from 13 residues. Germline CDR1 and CDR2: SNHLY and FYNNEI. The CDR3, as DNA: TGTGCCAGCAGTGATAGCCGGGACACTGAAGCTTTCTTT. Translated, it gives CASSDSRDTEAFF.

The CDR3 region is CASSPGTRVRTEAFF. CDR3 DNA sequence: TGTGCCAGCAGCCCCGGAACCAGGGTAAGGACTGAAGCTTTCTTT. The rearrangement links TRBV6-5 to TRBJ1-1; possible D gene TRBD1, 5 bases. Germline CDR1 reads MNHEY; CDR2 reads SVGAGI. The CDR3 spans 15 residues. Trimming stripped 6 bases from V and 5 bases from J, with 19 bases between.

This clone turned up a few times. The chain couples TRBV19 to TRBJ2-3; perhaps TRBD2 as D (6 bases). Germline V gives CDR1 LNHDA, CDR2 SQIVND (reference sequence). The V and J ends lost 10 bases and 2 bases respectively, with 19 bases between them. The CDR3 totals 15 residues. CDR3 nucleotide sequence: TGTGCCACTTCCGATCGGGACTCGACCACAGATACGCAGTATTTT. This gives the protein CATSDRDSTTDTQYF. Together with reference TRBV19 and TRBJ2-3, the CDR3 gives the full variable domain: DGGITQSPKYLFRKEGQNVTLSCEQNLNHDAMYWYRQDPGQGLRLIYYSQIVNDFQKGDIAEGYSVSREKKESFPLTVTSAQKNPTAFYLCATSDRDSTTDTQYFGPGTRLTVL.

The rearrangement uses TRBV7-6 and TRBJ2-2; 10 nucleotides match TRBD2. This CDR3 comprises 15 residues. V was clipped by 8 bases and J by 2 bases; unmatched bases: 5. CDR1 is SGHVS, CDR2 FNYEAQ, per germline. This CDR3 is CASEREGFNTGELFF. The CDR3 DNA sequence: TGTGCCAGCGAGCGGGAGGGTTTTAACACCGGGGAGCTGTTTTTT.

The chain employs TRBV4-3 and TRBJ2-1; 9 positions match TRBD2. With 0 bases clipped from V and 5 bases from J, the junction kept 5 bases outside the gene matches. This CDR3 spans 16 amino acids. Germline V gene sequence: CDR1 LGHNA, CDR2 YSLEER. The CDR3 DNA sequence: TGCGCCAGCAGCCAAGACGGTATAGCGGGAGACAATGAGCAGTTCTTC. This sequence encodes CASSQDGIAGDNEQFF.